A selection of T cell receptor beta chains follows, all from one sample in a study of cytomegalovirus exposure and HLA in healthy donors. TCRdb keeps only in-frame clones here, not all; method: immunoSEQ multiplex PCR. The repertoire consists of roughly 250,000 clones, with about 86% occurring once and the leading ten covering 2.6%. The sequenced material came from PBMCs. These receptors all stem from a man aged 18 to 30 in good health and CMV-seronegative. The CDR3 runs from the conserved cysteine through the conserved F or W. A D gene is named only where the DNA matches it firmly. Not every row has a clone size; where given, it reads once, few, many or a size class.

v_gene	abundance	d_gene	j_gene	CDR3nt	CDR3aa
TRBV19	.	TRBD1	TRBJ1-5	TGTGCCAGTCGGCCAGGGGGATATAGCAATCAGCCCCAGCATTTT	CASRPGGYSNQPQHF
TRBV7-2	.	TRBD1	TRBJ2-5	TGTGCCAGCAGCTTATCCCCTACACAGGGGGGTGTGACCCAGTACTTC	CASSLSPTQGGVTQYF
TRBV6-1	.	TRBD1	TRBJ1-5	TGTGCCAGCAGTGAAATACCGACAGGGCAGCAGCCCCAGCATTTT	CASSEIPTGQQPQHF
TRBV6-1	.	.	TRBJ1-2	TGTGCCAGCAGTGAGTGGCTGGTCACCTTC	CASSEWLVTF
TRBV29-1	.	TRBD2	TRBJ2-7	TGCAGCGTTGCCCAGACTAGCGATATCTTTGCCGAGCAGTACTTC	CSVAQTSDIFAEQYF
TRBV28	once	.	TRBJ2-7	TGTGCCAGCAGTCCCAGGACCGCATCGGGGGAGCAGTACTTC	CASSPRTASGEQYF
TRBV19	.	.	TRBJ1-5	TGTGCCAGTAGTATGAGTCTGGCGGGATATAGCAATCAGCCCCAGCATTTT	CASSMSLAGYSNQPQHF
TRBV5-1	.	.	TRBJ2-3	TGCGCCAGCAGCTTGGAGTTCCTAGAAGATACGCAGTATTTT	CASSLEFLEDTQYF
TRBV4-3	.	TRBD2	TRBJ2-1	TGCGCCAGCAGCCGGACGGGACTAGCGGGTTTAAGCTCCTACAATGAGCAGTTCTTC	CASSRTGLAGLSSYNEQFF
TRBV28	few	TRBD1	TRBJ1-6	TGTGCCAGCAGTTTATCCGGGACAGTCGGCTCACCCCTCCACTTT	CASSLSGTVGSPLHF
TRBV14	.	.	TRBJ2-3	TGTGCCAGCAGCCAAGCGGGTGGAGATACGCAGTATTTT	CASSQAGGDTQYF
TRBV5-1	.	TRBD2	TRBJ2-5	TGCGCCAGCAGCTTTTCTGCGCTAGCGGGGGGAGAGACCCAGTACTTC	CASSFSALAGGETQYF
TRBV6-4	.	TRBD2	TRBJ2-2	TGTGCCAGCAGTGAGCTAGCGGACACCGGGGAGCTGTTTTTT	CASSELADTGELFF
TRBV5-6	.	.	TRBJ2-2	TGTGCCAGCAGCTCCGGGACTCACACCGGGGAGCTGTTTTTT	CASSSGTHTGELFF
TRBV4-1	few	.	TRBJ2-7	TGCGCCAGCAGCCAAGATAACACCGAAGCGTTCTACGAGCAGTACTTC	CASSQDNTEAFYEQYF
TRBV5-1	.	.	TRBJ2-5	TGCGCCAGCAGTGGGGGGTCAGGGGAGACCCAGTACTTC	CASSGGSGETQYF
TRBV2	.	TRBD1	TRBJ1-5	TGTGCCAGCAGTCCAGGGACAGGGGGAAACCAGCCCCAGCATTTT	CASSPGTGGNQPQHF
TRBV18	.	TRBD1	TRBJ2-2	TGTGCCAGCTCACCAGGGACAGACTTGAACACCGGGGAGCTGTTTTTT	CASSPGTDLNTGELFF
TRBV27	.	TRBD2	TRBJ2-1	TGTGCCAGCAGCAAAATCCTCTTTAGCGGGAGGGGGGATGAGCAGTTCTTC	CASSKILFSGRGDEQFF
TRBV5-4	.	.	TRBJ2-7	TGTGCCAGCAGCCAAGACAGGTTTAACGAGCAGTACTTC	CASSQDRFNEQYF
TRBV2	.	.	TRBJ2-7	TGTGCCAGCAGTGATACCTTACAGGGTTTGAAGCAGTACTTC	CASSDTLQGLKQYF
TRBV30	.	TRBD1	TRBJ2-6	TGTGCCTGGAGTGTGGGACAGGGCCTCATGTCTGGGGCCAACGTCCTGACTTTC	CAWSVGQGLMSGANVLTF
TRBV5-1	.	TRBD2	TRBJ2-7	TGCGCCAGCGCTAGGACTAGCGGTTACGAGCAGTACTTC	CASARTSGYEQYF
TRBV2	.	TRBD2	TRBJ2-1	TGTGCCAGCAGTGATCGGGGGGTAACCAATGAGCAGTTCTTC	CASSDRGVTNEQFF
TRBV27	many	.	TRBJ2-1	TGTGCCAGCAGTTTTACTAGGGCCCGGGGAGTTGATGAGCAGTTCTTC	CASSFTRARGVDEQFF
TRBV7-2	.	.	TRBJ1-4	TGTGCCAGCAGCTTAGCGCGGAGGGGCGGAAAACTGTTTTTT	CASSLARRGGKLFF
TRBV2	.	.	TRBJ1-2	TGTGCCAGCACAATCACAGGGCCATATGGCTACACCTTC	CASTITGPYGYTF
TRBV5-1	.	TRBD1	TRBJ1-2	TGCGCCAGCGGAATGAACGCAGGGGGCGCTTACTATGGCTACACCTTC	CASGMNAGGAYYGYTF
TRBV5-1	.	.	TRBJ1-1	TGCGCCAGCAGCTTAAACAGGGATGGAGCTTTCTTT	CASSLNRDGAFF
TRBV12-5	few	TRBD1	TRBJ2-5	TGTGCTAGTGGTTTGGGGACAGGGGGGACCCAGTACTTC	CASGLGTGGTQYF
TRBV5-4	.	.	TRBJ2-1	TGTGCCAGCAGCTTGGCCGTAGCCGGAGATGATGAGCAGTTCTTC	CASSLAVAGDDEQFF
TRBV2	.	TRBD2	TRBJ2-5	TGTGCCAGCAGGGCGCTAGCGGAACAAGAGACCCAGTACTTC	CASRALAEQETQYF
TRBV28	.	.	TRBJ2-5	TGTGCCAGCAGTTTAGGGGGCCAGGCGTGGGAGACCCAGTACTTC	CASSLGGQAWETQYF
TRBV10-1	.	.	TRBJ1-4	TGCGCCAGGTTAGGGAGACCTAATGAAAAACTGTTTTTT	CARLGRPNEKLFF
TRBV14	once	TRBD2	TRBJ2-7	TGTGCCAGCGGACTAGCGGGAGCCTACGAGCAGTACTTC	CASGLAGAYEQYF
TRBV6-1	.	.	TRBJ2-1	TGTGCCAGCAGTGAAGCATGGGCGGGCTCCTACAATGAGCAGTTCTTC	CASSEAWAGSYNEQFF
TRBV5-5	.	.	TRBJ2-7	TGTGCCAGCAGCATAAACAGATACGAGCAGTACTTC	CASSINRYEQYF
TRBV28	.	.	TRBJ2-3	TGTGCCAGCGTTCCGCGGAATTCAGATACGCAGTATTTT	CASVPRNSDTQYF
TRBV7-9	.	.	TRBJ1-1	TGTGCCAGCAGCAGAGGAGGGGAGACTGAAGCTTTCTTT	CASSRGGETEAFF
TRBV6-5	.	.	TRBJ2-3	TGTGCCAGCAGTTACTCTGTAGGCACAGATACGCAGTATTTT	CASSYSVGTDTQYF
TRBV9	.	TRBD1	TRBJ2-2	TGTGCCAGCAGCGTAGCTCTTGGGACAGGGAGCACCGGGGAGCTGTTTTTT	CASSVALGTGSTGELFF